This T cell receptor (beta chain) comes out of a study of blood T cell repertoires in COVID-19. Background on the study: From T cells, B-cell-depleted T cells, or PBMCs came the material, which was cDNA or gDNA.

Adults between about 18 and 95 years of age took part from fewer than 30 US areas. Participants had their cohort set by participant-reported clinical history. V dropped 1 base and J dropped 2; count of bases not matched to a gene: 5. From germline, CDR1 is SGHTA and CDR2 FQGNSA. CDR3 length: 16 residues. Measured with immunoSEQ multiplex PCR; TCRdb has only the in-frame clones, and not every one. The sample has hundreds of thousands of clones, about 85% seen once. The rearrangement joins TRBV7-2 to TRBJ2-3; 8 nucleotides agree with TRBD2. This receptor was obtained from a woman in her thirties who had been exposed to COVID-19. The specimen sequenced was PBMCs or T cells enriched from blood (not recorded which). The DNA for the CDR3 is TGTGCCAGCAGCTTAGTCGGGGGGGCCGTCACAGATACGCAGTATTTT. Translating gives CASSLVGGAVTDTQYF.